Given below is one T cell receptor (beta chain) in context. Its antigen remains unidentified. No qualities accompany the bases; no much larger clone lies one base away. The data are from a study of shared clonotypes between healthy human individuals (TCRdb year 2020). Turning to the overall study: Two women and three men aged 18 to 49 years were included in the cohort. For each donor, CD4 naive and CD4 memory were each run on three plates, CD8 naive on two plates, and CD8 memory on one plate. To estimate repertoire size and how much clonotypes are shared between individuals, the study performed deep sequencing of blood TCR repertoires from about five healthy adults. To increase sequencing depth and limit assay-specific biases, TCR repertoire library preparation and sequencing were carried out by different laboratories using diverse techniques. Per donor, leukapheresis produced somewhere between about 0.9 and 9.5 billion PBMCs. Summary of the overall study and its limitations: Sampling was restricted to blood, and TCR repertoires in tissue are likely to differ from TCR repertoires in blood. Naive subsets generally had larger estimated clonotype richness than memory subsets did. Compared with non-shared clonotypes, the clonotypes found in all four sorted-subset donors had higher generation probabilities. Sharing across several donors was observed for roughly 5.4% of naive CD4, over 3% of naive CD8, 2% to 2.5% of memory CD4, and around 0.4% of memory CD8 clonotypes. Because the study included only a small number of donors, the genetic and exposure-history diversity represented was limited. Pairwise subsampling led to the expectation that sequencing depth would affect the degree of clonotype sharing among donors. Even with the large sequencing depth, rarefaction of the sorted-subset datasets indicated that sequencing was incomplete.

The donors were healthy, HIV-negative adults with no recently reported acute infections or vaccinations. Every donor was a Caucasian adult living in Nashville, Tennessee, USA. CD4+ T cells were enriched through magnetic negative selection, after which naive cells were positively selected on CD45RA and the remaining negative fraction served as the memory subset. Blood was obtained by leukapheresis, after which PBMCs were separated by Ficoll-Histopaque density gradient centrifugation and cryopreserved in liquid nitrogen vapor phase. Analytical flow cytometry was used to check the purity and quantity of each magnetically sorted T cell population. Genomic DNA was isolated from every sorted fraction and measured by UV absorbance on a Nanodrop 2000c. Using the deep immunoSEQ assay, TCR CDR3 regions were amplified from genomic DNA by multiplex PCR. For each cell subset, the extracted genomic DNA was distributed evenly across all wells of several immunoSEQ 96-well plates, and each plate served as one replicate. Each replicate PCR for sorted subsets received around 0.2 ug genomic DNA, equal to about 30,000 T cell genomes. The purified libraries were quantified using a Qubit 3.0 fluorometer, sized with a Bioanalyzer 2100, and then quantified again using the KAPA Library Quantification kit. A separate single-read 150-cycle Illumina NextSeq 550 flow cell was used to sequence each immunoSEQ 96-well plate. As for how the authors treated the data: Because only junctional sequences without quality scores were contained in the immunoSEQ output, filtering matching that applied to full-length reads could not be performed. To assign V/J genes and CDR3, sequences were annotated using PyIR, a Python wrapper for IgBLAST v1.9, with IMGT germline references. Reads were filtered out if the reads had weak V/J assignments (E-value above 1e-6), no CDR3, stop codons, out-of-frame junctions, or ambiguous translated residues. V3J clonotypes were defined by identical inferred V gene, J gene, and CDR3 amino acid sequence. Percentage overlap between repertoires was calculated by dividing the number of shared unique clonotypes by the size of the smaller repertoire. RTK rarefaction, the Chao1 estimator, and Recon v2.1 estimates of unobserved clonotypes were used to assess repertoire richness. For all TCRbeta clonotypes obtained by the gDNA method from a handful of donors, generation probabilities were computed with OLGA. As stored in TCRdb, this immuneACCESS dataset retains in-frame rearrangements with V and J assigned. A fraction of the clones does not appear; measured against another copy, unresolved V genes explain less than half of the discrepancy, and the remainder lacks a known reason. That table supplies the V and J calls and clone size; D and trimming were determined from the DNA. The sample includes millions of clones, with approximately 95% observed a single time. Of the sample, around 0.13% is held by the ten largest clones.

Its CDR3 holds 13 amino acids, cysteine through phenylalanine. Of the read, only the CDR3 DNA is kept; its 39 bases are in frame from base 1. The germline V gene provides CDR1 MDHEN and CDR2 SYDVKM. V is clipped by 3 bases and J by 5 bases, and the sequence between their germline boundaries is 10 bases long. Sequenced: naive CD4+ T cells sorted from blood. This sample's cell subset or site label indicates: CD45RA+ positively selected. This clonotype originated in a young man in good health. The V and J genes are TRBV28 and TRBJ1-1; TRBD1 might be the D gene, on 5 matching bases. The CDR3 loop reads CASSLVGGTEAFF. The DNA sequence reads TGTGCCAGCAGTTTGGTTGGGGGAACTGAAGCTTTCTTT.